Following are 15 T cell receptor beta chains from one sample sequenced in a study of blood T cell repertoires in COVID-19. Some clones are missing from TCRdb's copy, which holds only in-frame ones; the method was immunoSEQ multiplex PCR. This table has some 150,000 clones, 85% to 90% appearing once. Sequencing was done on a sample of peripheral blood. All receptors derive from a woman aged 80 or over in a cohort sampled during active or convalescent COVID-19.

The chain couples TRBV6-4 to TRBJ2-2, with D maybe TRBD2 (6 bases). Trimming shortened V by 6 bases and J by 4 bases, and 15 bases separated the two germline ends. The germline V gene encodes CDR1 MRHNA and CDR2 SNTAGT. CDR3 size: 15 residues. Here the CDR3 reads CASSAGTSTTGELFF. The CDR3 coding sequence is TGTGCCAGCAGCGCCGGGACTTCGACCACCGGGGAGCTGTTTTTT.

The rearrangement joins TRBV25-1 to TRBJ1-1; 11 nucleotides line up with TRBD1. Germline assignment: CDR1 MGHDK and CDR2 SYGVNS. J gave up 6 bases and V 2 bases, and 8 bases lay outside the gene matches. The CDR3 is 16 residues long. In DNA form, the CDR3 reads TGTGCCAGCAGTGAAGTGGACAGGGGGCTTTTGGCTGAAGCTTTCTTT. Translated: CASSEVDRGLLAEAFF.

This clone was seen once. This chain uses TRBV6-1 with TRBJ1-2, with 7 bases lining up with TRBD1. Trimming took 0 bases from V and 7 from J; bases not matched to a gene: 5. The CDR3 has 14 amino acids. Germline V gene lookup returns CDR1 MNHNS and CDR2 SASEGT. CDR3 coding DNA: TGTGCCAGCAGTGAAGCCGGGAACAGGGGTGGCTACACCTTC. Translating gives CASSEAGNRGGYTF.

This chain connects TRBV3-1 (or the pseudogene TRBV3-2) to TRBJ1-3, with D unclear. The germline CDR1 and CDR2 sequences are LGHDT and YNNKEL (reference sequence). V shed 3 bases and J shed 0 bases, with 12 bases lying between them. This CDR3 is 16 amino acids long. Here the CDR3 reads CASSQFDGSSGNTIYF. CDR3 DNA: TGTGCCAGCAGCCAGTTCGACGGGAGCTCTGGAAACACCATATATTTT.

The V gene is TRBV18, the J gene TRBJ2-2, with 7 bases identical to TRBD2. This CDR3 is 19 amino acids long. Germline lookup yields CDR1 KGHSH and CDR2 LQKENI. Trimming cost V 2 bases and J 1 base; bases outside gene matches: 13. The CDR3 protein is CASSPARIVAGRNTGELFF. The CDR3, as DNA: TGTGCCAGCTCACCAGCGCGGATAGTAGCGGGTAGGAACACCGGGGAGCTGTTTTTT. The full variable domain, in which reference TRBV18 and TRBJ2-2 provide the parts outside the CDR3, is NAGVMQNPRHLVRRRGQEARLRCSPMKGHSHVYWYRQLPEEGLKFMVYLQKENIIDESGMPKERFSAEFPKEGPSILRIQQVVRGDSAAYFCASSPARIVAGRNTGELFFGEGSRLTVL.

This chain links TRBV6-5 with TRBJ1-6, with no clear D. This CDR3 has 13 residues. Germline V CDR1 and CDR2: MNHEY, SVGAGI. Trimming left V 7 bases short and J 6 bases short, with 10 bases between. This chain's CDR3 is CASTPTGNSPLHF. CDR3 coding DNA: TGTGCCAGCACCCCGACGGGTAATTCACCCCTCCACTTT.

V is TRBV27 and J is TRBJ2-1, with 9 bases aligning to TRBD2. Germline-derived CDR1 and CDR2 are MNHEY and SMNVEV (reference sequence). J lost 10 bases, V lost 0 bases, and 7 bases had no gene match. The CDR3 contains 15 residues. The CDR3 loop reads CASSLSASGVLEQFF. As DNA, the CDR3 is TGTGCCAGCAGTTTATCGGCTAGCGGGGTTTTGGAGCAGTTCTTC.

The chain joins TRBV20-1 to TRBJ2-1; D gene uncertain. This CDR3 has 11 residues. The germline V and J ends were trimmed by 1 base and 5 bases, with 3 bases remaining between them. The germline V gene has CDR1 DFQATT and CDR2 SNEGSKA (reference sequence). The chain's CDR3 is CSARADNEQFF. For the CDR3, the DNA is TGCAGTGCTAGAGCAGACAATGAGCAGTTCTTC.

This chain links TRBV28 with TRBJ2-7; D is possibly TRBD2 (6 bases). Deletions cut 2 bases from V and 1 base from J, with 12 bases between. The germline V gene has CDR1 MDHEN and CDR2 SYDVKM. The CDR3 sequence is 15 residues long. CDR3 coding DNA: TGTGCCAGCAGTTTACCACGACGGGGGTCCTACGAGCAGTACTTC. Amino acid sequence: CASSLPRRGSYEQYF.

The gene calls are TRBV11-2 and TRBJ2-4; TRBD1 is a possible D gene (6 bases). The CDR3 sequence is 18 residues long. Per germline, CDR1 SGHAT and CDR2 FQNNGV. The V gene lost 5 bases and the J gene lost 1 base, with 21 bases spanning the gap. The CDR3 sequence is CASSRGGVGYGAKNIQYF. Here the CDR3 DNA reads TGTGCCAGCAGCCGAGGGGGTGTGGGGTACGGCGCCAAAAACATTCAGTACTTC.

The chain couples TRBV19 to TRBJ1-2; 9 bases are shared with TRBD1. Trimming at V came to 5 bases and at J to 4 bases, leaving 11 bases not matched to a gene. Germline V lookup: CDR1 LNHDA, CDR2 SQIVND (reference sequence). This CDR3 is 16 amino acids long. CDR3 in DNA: TGTGCCAGTAGTCCGGGGACAGGGCCCTCCAGCTATGGCTACACCTTC. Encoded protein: CASSPGTGPSSYGYTF.

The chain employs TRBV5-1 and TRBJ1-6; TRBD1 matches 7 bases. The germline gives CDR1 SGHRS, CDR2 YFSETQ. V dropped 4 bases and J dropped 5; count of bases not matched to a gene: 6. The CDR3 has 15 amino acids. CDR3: CASSVAGTDNSPLHF. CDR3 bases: TGCGCCAGCAGCGTGGCCGGGACAGATAATTCACCCCTCCACTTT.

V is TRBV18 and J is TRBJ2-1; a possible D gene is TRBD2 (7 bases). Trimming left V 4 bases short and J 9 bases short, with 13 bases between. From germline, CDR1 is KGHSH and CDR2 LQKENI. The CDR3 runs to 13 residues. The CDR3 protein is CASSRNREGEQFF. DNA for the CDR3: TGTGCCAGCTCACGAAACAGGGAGGGTGAGCAGTTCTTC.

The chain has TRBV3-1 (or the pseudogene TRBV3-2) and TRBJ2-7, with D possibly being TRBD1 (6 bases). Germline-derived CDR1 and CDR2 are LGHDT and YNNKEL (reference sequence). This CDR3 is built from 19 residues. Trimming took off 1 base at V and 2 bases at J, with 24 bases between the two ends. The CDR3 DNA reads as TGTGCCAGCAGCCAAGTCCTTAATGTAGGGGGACATACTCCCTACGAGCAGTACTTC. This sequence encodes CASSQVLNVGGHTPYEQYF.

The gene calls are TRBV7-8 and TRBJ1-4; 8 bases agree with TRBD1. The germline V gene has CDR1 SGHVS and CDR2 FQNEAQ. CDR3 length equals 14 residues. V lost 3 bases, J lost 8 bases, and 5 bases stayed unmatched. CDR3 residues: CASSFTGGREKLFF. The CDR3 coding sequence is TGTGCCAGCAGCTTCACAGGGGGGCGGGAAAAACTGTTTTTT.